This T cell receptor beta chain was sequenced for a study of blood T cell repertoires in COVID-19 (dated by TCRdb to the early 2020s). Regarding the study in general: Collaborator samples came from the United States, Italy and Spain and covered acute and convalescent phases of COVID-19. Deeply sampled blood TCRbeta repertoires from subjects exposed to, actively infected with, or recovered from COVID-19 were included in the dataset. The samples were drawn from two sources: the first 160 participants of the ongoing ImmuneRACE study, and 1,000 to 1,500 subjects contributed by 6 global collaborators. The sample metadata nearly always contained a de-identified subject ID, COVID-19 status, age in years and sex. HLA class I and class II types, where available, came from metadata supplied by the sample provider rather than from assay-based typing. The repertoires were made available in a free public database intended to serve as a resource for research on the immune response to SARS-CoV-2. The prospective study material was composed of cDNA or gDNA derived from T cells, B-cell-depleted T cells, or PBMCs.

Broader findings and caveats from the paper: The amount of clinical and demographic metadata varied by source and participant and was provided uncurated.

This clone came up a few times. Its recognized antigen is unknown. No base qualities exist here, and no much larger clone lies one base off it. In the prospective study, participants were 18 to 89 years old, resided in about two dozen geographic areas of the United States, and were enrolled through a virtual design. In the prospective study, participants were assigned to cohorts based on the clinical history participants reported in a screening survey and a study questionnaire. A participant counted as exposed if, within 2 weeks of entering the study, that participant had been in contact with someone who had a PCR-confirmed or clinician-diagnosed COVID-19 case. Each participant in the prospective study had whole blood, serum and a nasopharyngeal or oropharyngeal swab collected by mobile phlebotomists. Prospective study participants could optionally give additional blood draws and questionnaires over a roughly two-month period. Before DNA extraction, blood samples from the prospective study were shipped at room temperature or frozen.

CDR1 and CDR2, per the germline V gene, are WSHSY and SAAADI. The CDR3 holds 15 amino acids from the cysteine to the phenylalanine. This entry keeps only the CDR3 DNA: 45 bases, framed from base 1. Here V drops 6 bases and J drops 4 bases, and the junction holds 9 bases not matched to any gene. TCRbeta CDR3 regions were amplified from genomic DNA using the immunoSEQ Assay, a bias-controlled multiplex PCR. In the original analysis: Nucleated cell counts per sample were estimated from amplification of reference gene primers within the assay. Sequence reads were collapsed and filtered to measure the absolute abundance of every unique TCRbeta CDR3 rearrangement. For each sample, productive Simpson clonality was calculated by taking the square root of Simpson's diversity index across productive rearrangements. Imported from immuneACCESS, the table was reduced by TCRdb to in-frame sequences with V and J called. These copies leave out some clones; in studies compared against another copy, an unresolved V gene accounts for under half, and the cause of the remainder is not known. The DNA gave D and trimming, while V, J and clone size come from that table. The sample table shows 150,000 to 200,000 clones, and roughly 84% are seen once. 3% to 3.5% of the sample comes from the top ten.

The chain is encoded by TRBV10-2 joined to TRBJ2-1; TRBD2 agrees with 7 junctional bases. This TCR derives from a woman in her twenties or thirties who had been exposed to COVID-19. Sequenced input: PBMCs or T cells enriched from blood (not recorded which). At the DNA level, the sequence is TGCGCCAGCAGCCCTACTAGCGCTGAGTACAATGAGCAGTTCTTC. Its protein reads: CASSPTSAEYNEQFF.